The source of this T cell receptor (beta chain) is a study of T cell changes during pregnancy in multiple sclerosis (dated by TCRdb to the late 2010s). General notes on the study: In women with multiple sclerosis, the researchers looked at how the T cell repertoire shifted as pregnancy progressed.

Taken from cysteine to phenylalanine, the CDR3 has 15 residues. The entry retains the CDR3 DNA only, 45 bases that are in frame from base 1. V and J are trimmed by 4 bases and 3 bases, and the gene matches miss 9 bases of the junction. For CDR1 and CDR2, the germline V gene (reference sequence) lists SGHNT and YYREEE. Receptor libraries were prepared by the immunoSEQ multiplex PCR assay. TCRdb obtained this table from immuneACCESS and retained in-frame rearrangements with V and J assigned. These tables miss some clones; where compared with another copy, unresolved V genes account for less than half of the shortfall, and the remainder is unexplained. Counted in this sample were tens of thousands of clones; approximately 90% of them appeared once. The ten largest clones take up about 11% of the sample. As to this clone: Its antigen has not been determined. One base away there is no much larger clone; base qualities are not given.

The origin of this receptor is a female donor with multiple sclerosis, enrolled in a pregnancy study. The sample here was CD8+ T cells from peripheral blood mononuclear cells, taken in the third trimester of pregnancy. The chain was built from TRBV5-4 and TRBJ1-2; 7 nucleotides in the junction match TRBD1. For the CDR3, the sequence is CASSLLTTGHYGYTF. In nucleotide form, the sequence is TGTGCCAGCAGCCTACTTACGACAGGGCACTATGGCTACACCTTC.